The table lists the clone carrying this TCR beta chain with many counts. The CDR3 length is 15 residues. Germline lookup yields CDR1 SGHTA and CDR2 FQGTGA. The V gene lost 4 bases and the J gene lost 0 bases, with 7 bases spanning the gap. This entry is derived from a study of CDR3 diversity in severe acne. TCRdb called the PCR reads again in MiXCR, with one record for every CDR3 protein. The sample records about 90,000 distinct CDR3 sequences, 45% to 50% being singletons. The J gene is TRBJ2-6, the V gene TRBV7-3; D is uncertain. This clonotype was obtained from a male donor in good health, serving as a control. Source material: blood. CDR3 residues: CASSWSYSGANVLTF. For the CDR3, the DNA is TGTGCCAGCAGCTGGTCCTACTCTGGGGCCAACGTCCTGACTTTC. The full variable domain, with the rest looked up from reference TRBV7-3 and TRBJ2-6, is GAGVSQTPSNKVTEKGKYVELRCDPISGHTALYWYRQSLGQGPEFLIYFQGTGAADDSGLPNDRFFAVRPEGSVSTLKIQRTERGDSAVYLCASSWSYSGANVLTFGAGSRLTVL.